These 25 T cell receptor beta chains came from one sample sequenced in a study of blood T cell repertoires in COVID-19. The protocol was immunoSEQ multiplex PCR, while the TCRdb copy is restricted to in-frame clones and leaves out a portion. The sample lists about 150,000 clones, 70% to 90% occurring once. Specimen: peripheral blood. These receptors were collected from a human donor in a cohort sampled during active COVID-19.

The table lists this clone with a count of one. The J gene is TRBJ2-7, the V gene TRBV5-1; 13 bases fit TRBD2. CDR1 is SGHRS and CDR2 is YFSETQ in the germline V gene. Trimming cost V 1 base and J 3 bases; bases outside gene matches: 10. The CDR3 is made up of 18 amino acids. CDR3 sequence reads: CASSLRTSGGAEHYEQYF. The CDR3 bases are TGCGCCAGCAGCTTGAGGACTAGCGGGGGTGCCGAGCACTACGAGCAGTACTTC.

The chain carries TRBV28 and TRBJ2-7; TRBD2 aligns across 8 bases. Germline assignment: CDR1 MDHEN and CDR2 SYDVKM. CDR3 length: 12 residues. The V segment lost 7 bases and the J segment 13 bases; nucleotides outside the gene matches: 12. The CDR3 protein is CASTLQGTRIYF. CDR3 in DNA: TGTGCCAGCACCTTACAAGGGACTAGAATCTACTTC.

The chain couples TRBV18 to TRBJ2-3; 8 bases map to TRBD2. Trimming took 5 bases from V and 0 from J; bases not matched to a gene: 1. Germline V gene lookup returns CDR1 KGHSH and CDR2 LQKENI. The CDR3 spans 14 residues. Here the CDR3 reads CASSTSGSTDTQYF. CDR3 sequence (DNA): TGTGCCAGCTCAACTAGCGGTAGCACAGATACGCAGTATTTT. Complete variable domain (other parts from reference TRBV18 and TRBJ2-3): NAGVMQNPRHLVRRRGQEARLRCSPMKGHSHVYWYRQLPEEGLKFMVYLQKENIIDESGMPKERFSAEFPKEGPSILRIQQVVRGDSAAYFCASSTSGSTDTQYFGPGTRLTVL.

The CDR3 reads CASQGAGADTQYF. As DNA, the CDR3 is TGTGCCAGTCAGGGGGCGGGAGCAGATACGCAGTATTTT. The genes are TRBV2 and TRBJ2-3, with D possibly TRBD1 on 8 matching bases. This CDR3 comprises 13 residues. Per the germline V gene, CDR1 is SNHLY and CDR2 is FYNNEI. V shed 9 bases and J shed 4 bases, with 14 bases lying between them.

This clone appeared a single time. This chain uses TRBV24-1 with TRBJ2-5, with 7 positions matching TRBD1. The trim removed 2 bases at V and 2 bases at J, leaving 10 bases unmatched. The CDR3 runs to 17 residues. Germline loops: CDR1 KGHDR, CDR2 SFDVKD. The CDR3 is CATSDSSGQRLQETQYF. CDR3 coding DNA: TGTGCCACCAGTGATTCATCGGGACAGCGTTTACAAGAGACCCAGTACTTC.

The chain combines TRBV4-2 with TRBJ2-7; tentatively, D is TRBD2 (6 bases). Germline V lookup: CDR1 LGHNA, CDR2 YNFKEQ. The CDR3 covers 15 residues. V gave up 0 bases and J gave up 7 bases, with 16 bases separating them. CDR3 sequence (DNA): TGTGCCAGCAGCCAAGATCTGGTACTGAGCGGGGAGCAGTACTTC. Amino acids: CASSQDLVLSGEQYF.

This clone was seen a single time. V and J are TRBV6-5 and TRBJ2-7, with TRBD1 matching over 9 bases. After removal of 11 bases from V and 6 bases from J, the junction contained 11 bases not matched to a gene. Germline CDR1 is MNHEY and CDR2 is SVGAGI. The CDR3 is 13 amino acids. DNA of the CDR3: TGTGCCGGGACAGGGAAGGGAGAGGGCGAGCAGTACTTC. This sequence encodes CAGTGKGEGEQYF.

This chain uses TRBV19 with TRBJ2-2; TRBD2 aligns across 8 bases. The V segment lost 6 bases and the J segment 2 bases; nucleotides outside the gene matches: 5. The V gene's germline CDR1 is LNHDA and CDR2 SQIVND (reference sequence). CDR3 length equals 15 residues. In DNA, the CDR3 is TGTGCCAGTAGAACGGGACTAGGAAACACCGGGGAGCTGTTTTTT. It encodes CASRTGLGNTGELFF.

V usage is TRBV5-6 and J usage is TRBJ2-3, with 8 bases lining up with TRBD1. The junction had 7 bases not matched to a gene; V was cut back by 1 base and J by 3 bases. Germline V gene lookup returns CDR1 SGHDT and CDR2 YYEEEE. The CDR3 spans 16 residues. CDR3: CASSLSRGQGTDTQYF. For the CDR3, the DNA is TGTGCCAGCAGCTTGAGCAGGGGGCAGGGAACAGATACGCAGTATTTT.

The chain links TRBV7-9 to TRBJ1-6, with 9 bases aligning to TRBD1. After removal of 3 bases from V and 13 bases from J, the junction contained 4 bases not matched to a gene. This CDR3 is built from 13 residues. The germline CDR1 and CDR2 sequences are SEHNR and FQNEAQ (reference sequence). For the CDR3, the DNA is TGTGCCAGCAGCTTCGGGACAGGGTCGCCCCTCCACTTT. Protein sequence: CASSFGTGSPLHF.

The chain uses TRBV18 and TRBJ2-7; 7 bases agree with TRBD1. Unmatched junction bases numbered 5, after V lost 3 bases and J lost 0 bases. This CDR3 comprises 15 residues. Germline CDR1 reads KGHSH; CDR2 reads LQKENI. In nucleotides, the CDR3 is TGTGCCAGCTCACCCCGGACAGGCAGCTCCTACGAGCAGTACTTC. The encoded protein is CASSPRTGSSYEQYF. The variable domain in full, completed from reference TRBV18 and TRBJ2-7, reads NAGVMQNPRHLVRRRGQEARLRCSPMKGHSHVYWYRQLPEEGLKFMVYLQKENIIDESGMPKERFSAEFPKEGPSILRIQQVVRGDSAAYFCASSPRTGSSYEQYFGPGTRLTVT.

The CDR3 sequence is CASSLGTGSYEQYF. The CDR3 coding sequence is TGTGCCAGCAGCTTAGGCACAGGATCCTACGAGCAGTACTTC. V and J are TRBV11-2 and TRBJ2-7; tentatively, D is TRBD1 (5 bases). The CDR3 length is 14 residues. Germline loops: CDR1 SGHAT, CDR2 FQNNGV. Trimming removed 1 base at V and 1 base at J, with 8 bases between.

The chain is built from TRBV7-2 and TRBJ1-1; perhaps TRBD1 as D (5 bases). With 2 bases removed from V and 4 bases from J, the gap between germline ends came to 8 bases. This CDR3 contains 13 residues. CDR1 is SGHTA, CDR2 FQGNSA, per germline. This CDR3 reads CASSLQGSTEAFF. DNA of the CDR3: TGTGCCAGCAGCTTACAGGGAAGCACTGAAGCTTTCTTT.

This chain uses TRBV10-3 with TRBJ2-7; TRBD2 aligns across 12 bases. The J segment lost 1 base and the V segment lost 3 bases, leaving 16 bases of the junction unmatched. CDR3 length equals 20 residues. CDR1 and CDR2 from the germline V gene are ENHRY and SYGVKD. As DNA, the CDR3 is TGTGCCATCAGTGAAACCCCGGGAGGACTAGCGGGGAAGATATCCTACGAGCAGTACTTC. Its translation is CAISETPGGLAGKISYEQYF.

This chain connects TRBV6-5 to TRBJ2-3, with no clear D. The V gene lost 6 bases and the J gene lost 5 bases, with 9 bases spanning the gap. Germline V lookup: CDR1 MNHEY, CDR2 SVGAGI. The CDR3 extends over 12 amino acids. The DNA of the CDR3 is TGTGCCAGCAGCTCTACTGTAGATACGCAGTATTTT. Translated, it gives CASSSTVDTQYF.

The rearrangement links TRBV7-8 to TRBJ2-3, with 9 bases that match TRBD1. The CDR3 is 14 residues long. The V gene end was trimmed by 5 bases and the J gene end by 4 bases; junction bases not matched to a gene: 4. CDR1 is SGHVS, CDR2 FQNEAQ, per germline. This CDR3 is CASSPDRGADTQYF. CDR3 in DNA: TGTGCCAGCAGCCCGGACAGGGGAGCAGATACGCAGTATTTT. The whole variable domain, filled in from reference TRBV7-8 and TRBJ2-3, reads GAGVSQSPRYKVAKRGQDVALRCDPISGHVSLFWYQQALGQGPEFLTYFQNEAQLDKSGLPSDRFFAERPEGSVSTLKIQRTQQEDSAVYLCASSPDRGADTQYFGPGTRLTVL.

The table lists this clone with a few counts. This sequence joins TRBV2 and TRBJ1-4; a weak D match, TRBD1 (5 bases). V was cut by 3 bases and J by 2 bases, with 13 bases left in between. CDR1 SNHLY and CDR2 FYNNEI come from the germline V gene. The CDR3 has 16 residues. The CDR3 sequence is CASSEKRGSTNEKLFF. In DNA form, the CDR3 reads TGTGCCAGCAGTGAGAAAAGGGGAAGTACTAATGAAAAACTGTTTTTT.

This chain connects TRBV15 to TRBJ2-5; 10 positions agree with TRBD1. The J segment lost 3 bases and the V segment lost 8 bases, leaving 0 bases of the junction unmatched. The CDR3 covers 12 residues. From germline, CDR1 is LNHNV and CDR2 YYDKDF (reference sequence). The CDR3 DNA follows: TGTGCCACCGGGACAGGGGAAGAGACCCAGTACTTC. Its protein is CATGTGEETQYF.

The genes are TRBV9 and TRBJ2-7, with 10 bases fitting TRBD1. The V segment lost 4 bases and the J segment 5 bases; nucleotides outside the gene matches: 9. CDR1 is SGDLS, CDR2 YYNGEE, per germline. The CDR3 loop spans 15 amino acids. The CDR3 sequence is CASSPATGGYDEQYF. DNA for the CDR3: TGTGCCAGCAGCCCGGCGACAGGGGGCTACGACGAGCAGTACTTC. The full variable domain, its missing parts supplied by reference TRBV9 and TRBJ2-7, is DSGVTQTPKHLITATGQRVTLRCSPRSGDLSVYWYQQSLDQGLQFLIQYYNGEERAKGNILERFSAQQFPDLHSELNLSSLELGDSALYFCASSPATGGYDEQYFGPGTRLTVT.

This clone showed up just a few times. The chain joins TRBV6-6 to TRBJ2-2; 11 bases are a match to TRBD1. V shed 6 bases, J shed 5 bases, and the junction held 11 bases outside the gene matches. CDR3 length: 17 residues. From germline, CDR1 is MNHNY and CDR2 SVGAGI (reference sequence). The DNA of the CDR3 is TGTGCCAGCAGGCGAACCGGGACAGGGGGAAAGACCGGGGAGCTGTTTTTT. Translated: CASRRTGTGGKTGELFF.

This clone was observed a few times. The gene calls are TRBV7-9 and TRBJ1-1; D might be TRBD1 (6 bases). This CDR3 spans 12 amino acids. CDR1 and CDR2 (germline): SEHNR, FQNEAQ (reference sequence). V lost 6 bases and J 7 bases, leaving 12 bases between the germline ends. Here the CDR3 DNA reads TGTGCCAGCAGGACTGCGACAGGTGAAGCTTTCTTT. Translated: CASRTATGEAFF.

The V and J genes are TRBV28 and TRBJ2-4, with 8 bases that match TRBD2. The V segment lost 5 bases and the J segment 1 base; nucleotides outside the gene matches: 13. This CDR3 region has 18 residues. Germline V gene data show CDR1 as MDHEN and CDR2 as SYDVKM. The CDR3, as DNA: TGTGCCAGCAGTCCCGCCCTCCGGGGCGGGAGGGCCAAAAACATTCAGTACTTC. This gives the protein CASSPALRGGRAKNIQYF.

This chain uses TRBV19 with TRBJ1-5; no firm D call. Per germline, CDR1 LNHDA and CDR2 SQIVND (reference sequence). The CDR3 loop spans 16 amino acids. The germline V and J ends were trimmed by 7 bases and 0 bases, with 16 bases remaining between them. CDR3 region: CASNPGVPYSNQPQHF. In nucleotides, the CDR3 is TGTGCCAGTAATCCCGGGGTTCCATATAGCAATCAGCCCCAGCATTTT. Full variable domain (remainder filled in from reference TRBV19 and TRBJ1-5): DGGITQSPKYLFRKEGQNVTLSCEQNLNHDAMYWYRQDPGQGLRLIYYSQIVNDFQKGDIAEGYSVSREKKESFPLTVTSAQKNPTAFYLCASNPGVPYSNQPQHFGDGTRLSIL.

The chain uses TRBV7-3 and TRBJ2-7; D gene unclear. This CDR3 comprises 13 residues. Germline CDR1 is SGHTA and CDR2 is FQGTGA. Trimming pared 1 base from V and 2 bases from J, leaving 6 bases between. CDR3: CASSLNRAYEQYF. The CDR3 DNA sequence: TGTGCCAGCAGCTTAAACAGAGCCTACGAGCAGTACTTC.

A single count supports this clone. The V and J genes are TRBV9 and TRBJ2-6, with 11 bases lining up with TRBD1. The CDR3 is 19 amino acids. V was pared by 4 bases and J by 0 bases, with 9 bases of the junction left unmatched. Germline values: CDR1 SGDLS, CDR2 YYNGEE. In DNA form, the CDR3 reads TGTGCCAGCAGCCCCCAGACCGGGACAGGGGGCTCTGGGGCCAACGTCCTGACTTTC. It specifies CASSPQTGTGGSGANVLTF.